The following is a TCR beta chain sequence with its context. The data belong to a study of control samples from healthy donors and cancer patients. Libraries were prepared by immunoSEQ multiplex PCR; TCRdb keeps only in-frame clonotypes and omits some of them. The repertoire includes about 86,000 clones, roughly nine tenths of them detected once, and under 10% sits in the top ten. This TCR came from a woman in her fifties or sixties with colorectal cancer. The sample was PBMCs.

CDR3 DNA sequence: TGTGCCAGCAGTCCGATGCCCCTAGCAAATGAGCAGTTCTTC. It specifies CASSPMPLANEQFF. The gene calls are TRBV27 and TRBJ2-1; D is perhaps TRBD2 (5 bases). V lost 5 bases and J 7 bases, leaving 15 bases between the germline ends. CDR1 and CDR2 (germline): MNHEY, SMNVEV (reference sequence). The CDR3 sequence is 14 residues long.